Following are 4 T cell receptor beta chains from one sample sequenced in a study of T cell responses to AZD1222 COVID-19 vaccine. Assay: immunoSEQ multiplex PCR; the TCRdb copy retains only in-frame clones and omits some. The sample records under 200,000 clones, 85% to 90% being singletons. Sequencing was performed on peripheral blood, taken 28 days after the second AZD1222 dose. These TCRs come from an adult who received the AZD1222 COVID-19 vaccine.

This chain joins TRBV5-1 and TRBJ2-3; D ambiguous. There are 13 residues in the CDR3. Trimming shortened V by 2 bases and J by 1 base, and 5 bases separated the two germline ends. Germline V gives CDR1 SGHRS, CDR2 YFSETQ. For the CDR3, the DNA is TGCGCCAGCAGCTTCCAGGGCACAGATACGCAGTATTTT. Translated, it gives CASSFQGTDTQYF.

This clone was found once. The chain has TRBV27 and TRBJ1-5; tentative D call: TRBD1 (6 bases). Trimming took 2 bases from V and 6 from J, leaving 11 bases between them. The CDR3 runs 14 residues. CDR1 and CDR2 from the germline V gene are MNHEY and SMNVEV (reference sequence). The CDR3 loop is CASSLTGKVQPQHF. In nucleotides, the CDR3 is TGTGCCAGCAGTTTAACAGGGAAGGTTCAGCCCCAGCATTTT.

The CDR3 DNA sequence: TGTGCCAGCAGTGCCCGACAGGGTTGGGGCGAGACCCAGTACTTC. Its protein is CASSARQGWGETQYF. The rearrangement uses TRBV2 and TRBJ2-5; 7 bases are a match to TRBD1. The trim removed 4 bases at V and 5 bases at J, leaving 10 bases unmatched. Germline CDR1 SNHLY, CDR2 FYNNEI. The CDR3 totals 15 residues. The full variable domain, with the rest looked up from reference TRBV2 and TRBJ2-5, is EPEVTQTPSHQVTQMGQEVILRCVPISNHLYFYWYRQILGQKVEFLVSFYNNEISEKSEIFDDQFSVERPDGSNFTLKIRSTKLEDSAMYFCASSARQGWGETQYFGPGTRLLVL.

The V call is TRBV11-2, the J call TRBJ2-1, with 8 bases fitting TRBD2. The V and J ends lost 1 base and 7 bases, in that order; junction bases with no gene match: 6. The CDR3 has 15 amino acids. The germline V gene encodes CDR1 SGHAT and CDR2 FQNNGV. The chain's CDR3 is CASSLVAGGLNEQFF. As DNA, the CDR3 is TGTGCCAGCAGCTTAGTTGCGGGAGGTTTGAATGAGCAGTTCTTC.